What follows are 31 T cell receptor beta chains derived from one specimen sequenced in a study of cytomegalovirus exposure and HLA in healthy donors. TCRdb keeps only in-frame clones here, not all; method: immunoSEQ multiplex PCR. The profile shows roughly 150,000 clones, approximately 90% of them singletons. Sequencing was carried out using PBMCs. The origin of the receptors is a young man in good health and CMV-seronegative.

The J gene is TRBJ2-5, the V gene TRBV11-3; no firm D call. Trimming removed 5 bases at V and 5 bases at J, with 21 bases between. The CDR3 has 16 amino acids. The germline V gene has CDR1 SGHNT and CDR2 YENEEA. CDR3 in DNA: TGTGCCAGCAGCCCAAGTACTCAGAGCCGCGGCGAGACCCAGTACTTC. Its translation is CASSPSTQSRGETQYF.

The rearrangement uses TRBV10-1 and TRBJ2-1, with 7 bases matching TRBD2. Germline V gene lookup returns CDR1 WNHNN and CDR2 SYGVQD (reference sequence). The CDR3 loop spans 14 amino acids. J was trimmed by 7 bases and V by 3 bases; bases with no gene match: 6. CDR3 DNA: TGCGCCAGCAGTGATAGGCGGGAGTCGAATGAGCAGTTCTTC. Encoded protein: CASSDRRESNEQFF.

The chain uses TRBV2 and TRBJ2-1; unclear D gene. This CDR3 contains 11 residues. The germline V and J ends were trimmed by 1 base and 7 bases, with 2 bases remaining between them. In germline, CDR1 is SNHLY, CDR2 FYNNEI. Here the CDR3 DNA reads TGTGCCAGCAGTGAAGTAAATGAGCAGTTCTTC. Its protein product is CASSEVNEQFF.

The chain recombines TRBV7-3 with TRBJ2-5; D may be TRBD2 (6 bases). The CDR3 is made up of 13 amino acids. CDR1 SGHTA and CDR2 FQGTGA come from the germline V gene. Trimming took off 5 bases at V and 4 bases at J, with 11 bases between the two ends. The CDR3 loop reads CASSPGVRETQYF. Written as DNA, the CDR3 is TGTGCCAGCAGCCCGGGGGTACGAGAGACCCAGTACTTC.

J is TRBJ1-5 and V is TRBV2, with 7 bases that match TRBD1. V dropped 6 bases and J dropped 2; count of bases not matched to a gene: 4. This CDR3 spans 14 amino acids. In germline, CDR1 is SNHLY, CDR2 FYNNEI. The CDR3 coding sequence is TGTGCCAGCAGCAACAGGGGACGCAATCAGCCCCAGCATTTT. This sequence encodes CASSNRGRNQPQHF.

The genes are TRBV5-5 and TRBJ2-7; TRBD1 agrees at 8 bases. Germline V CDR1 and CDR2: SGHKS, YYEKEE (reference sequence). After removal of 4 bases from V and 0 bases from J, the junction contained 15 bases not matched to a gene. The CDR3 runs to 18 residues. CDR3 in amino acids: CASSLHWGTGHSSYEQYF. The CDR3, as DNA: TGTGCCAGCAGCCTGCATTGGGGGACAGGTCATAGCTCCTACGAGCAGTACTTC.

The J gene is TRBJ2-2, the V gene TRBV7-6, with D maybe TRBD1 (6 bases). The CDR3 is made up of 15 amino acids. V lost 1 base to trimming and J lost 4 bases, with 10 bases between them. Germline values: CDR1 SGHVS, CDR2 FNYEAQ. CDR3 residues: CASSLGAGVTGELFF. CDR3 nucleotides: TGTGCCAGCAGCTTAGGGGCAGGGGTCACCGGGGAGCTGTTTTTT.

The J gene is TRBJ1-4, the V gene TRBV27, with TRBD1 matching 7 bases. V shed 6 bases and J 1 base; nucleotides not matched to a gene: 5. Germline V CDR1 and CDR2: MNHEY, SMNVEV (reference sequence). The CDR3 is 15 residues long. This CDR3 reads CASRGRGITNEKLFF. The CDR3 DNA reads TGTGCCAGCAGAGGCAGGGGGATAACTAATGAAAAACTGTTTTTT.

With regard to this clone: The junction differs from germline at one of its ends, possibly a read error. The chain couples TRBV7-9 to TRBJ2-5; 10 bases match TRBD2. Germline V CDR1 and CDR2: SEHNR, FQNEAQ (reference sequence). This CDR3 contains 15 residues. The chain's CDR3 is CASSLVLAGKEAQYF. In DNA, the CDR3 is TGTGCCAGCAGCTTAGTACTAGCGGGAAAAGAGGCCCAGTACTTC.

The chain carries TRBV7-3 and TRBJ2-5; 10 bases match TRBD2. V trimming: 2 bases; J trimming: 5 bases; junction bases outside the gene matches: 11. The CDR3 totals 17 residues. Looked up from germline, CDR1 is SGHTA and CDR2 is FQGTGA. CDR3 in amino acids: CASSLYPSGGAVETQYF. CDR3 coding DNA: TGTGCCAGCAGCTTATACCCCAGCGGGGGGGCCGTGGAGACCCAGTACTTC.

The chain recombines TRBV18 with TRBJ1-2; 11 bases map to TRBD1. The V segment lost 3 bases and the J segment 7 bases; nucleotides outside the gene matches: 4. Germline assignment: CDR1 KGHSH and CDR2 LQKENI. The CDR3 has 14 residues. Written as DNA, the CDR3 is TGTGCCAGCTCACCCGGGACAGGGGGGTTTGGCTACACCTTC. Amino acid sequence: CASSPGTGGFGYTF.

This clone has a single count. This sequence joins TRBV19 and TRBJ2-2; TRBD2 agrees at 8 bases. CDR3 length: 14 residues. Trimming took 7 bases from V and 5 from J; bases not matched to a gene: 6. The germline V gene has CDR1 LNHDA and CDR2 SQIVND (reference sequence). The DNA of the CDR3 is TGTGCCAGTAAAGCAGCGGGGGAGACCGGGGAGCTGTTTTTT. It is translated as CASKAAGETGELFF.

Here the CDR3 reads CASSEKGGVYNEQFF. Written as DNA, the CDR3 is TGTGCCAGCAGCGAGAAGGGCGGGGTATACAATGAGCAGTTCTTC. J is TRBJ2-1 and V is TRBV7-9; weak D call: TRBD2 (6 bases). CDR3 length: 15 residues. Deletions cut 5 bases from V and 4 bases from J, with 15 bases between. The germline V gene has CDR1 SEHNR and CDR2 FQNEAQ (reference sequence).

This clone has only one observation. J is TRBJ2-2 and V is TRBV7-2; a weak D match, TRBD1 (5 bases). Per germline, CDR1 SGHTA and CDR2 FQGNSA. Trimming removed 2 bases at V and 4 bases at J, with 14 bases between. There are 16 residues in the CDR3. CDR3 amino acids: CASSLRAGQGTGELFF. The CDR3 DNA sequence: TGTGCCAGCAGCTTAAGGGCAGGGCAAGGCACCGGGGAGCTGTTTTTT. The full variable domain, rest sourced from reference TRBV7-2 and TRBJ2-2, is GAGVSQSPSNKVTEKGKDVELRCDPISGHTALYWYRQSLGQGLEFLIYFQGNSAPDKSGLPSDRFSAERTGGSVSTLTIQRTQQEDSAVYLCASSLRAGQGTGELFFGEGSRLTVL.

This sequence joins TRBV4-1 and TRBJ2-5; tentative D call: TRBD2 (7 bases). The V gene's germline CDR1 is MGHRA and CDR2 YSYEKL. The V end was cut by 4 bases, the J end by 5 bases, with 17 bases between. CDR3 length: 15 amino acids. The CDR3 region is CASSPSKGGRETQYF. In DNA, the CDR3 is TGCGCCAGCAGCCCCTCGAAGGGGGGGAGGGAGACCCAGTACTTC.

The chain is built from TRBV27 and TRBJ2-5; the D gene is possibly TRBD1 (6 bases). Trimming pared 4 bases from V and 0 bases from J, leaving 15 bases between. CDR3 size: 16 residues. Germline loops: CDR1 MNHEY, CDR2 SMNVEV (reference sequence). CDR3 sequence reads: CASSSLPTGYQETQYF. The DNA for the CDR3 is TGTGCCAGCAGTTCCCTACCGACAGGTTACCAAGAGACCCAGTACTTC.

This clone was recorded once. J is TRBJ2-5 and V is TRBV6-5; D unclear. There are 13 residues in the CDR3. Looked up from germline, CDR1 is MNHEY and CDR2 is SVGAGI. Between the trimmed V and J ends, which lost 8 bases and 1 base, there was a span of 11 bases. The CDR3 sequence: CASAFLAQETQYF. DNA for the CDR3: TGTGCCAGCGCTTTTTTGGCCCAAGAGACCCAGTACTTC.

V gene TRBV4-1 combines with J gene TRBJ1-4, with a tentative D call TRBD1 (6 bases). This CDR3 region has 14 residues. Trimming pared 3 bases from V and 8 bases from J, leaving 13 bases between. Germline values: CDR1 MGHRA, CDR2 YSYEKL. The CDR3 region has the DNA TGCGCCAGCAGCCACACAGGGTCCTACGAAAAACTGTTTTTT. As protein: CASSHTGSYEKLFF.

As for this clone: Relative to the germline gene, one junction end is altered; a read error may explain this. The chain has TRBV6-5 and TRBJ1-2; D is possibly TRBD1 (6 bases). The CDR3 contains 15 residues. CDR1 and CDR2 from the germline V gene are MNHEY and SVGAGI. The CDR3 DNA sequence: TGTGCCAGCAGTAACTCTACCTGGGGGCCCTATGGCTACACCTTC. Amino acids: CASSNSTWGPYGYTF.

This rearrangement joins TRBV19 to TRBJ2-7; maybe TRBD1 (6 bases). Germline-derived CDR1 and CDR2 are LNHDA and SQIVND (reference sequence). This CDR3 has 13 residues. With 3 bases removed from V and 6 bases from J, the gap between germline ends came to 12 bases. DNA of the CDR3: TGTGCCAGTAGTATTGGCCAGGGGTTCGAGCAGTACGTC. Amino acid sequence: CASSIGQGFEQYV.

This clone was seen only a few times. The CDR3 region has the DNA TGTGCCAGCAGCCCGGGACTCCCGATGTTGGATGAGCAGTTCTTC. It is translated as CASSPGLPMLDEQFF. V gene TRBV5-4 combines with J gene TRBJ2-1, with a tentative D call TRBD2 (6 bases). The CDR3 has 15 residues. The germline gives CDR1 SGHNT, CDR2 YYREEE (reference sequence). V was trimmed by 4 bases and J by 8 bases, leaving 19 bases between them.

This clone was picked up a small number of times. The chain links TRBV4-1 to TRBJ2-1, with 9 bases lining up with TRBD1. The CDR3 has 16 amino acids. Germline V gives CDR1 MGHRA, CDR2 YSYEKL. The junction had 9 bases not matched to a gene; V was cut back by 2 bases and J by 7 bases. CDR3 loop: CASSQSPRTGANEQFF. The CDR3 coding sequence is TGCGCCAGCAGCCAAAGCCCGCGGACAGGGGCAAATGAGCAGTTCTTC.

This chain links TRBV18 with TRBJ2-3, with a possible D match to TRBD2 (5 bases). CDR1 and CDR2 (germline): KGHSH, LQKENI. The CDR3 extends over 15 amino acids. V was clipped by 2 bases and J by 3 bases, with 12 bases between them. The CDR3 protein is CASSPSEANTDTQYF. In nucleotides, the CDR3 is TGTGCCAGCTCACCATCGGAGGCAAATACAGATACGCAGTATTTT.

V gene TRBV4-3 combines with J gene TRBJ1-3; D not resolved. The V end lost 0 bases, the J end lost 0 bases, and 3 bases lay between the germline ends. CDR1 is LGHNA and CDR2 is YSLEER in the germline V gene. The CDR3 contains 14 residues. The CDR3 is CASSQESSGNTIYF. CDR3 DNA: TGCGCCAGCAGCCAAGAGAGCTCTGGAAACACCATATATTTT.

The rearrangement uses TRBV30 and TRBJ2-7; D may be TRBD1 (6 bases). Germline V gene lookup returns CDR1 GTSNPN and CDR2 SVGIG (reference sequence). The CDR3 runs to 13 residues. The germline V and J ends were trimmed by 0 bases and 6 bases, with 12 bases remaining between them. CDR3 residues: CAWSVVGRGEQYF. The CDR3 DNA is TGTGCCTGGAGTGTAGTAGGCAGGGGCGAGCAGTACTTC.

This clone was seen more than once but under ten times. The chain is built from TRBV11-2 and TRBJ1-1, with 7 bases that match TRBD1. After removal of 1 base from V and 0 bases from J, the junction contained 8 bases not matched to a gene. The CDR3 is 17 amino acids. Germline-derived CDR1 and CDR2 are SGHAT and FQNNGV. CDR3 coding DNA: TGTGCCAGCAGCTTAGTTCTGGGACAGCGAATGAACACTGAAGCTTTCTTT. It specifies CASSLVLGQRMNTEAFF.

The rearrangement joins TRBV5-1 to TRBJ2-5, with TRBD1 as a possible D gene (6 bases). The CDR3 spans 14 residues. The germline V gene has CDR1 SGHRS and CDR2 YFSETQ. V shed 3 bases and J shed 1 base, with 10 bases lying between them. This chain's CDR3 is CASSYGTTQETQYF. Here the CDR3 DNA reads TGCGCCAGCAGCTACGGGACAACCCAAGAGACCCAGTACTTC.

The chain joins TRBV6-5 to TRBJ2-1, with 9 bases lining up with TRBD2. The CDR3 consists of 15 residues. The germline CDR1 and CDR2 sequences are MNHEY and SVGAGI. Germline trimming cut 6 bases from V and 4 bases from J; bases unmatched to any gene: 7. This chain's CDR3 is CASSPVRGGYNEQFF. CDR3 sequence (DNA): TGTGCCAGCAGCCCTGTGCGGGGGGGTTACAATGAGCAGTTCTTC.

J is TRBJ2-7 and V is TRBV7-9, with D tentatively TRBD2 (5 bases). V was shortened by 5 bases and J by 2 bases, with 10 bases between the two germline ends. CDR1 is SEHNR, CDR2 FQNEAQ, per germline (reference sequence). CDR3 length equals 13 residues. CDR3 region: CASSAGLAYEQYV. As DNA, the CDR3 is TGTGCCAGCAGCGCCGGACTGGCCTACGAGCAGTACGTC.

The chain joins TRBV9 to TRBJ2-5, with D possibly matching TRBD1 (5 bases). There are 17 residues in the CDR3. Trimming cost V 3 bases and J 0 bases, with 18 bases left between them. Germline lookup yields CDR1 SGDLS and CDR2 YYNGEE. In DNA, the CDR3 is TGTGCCAGCAGCGCCGCCAGGATGACAGACGACCAAGAGACCCAGTACTTC. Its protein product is CASSAARMTDDQETQYF. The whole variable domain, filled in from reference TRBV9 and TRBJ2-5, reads DSGVTQTPKHLITATGQRVTLRCSPRSGDLSVYWYQQSLDQGLQFLIQYYNGEERAKGNILERFSAQQFPDLHSELNLSSLELGDSALYFCASSAARMTDDQETQYFGPGTRLLVL.

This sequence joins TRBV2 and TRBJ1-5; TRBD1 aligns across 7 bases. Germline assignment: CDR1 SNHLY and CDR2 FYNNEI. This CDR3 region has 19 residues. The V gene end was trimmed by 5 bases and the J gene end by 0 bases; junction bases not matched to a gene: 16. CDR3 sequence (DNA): TGTGCCAGCAGTACAAACCACGGGACAGCCTTCTATAGCAATCAGCCCCAGCATTTT. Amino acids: CASSTNHGTAFYSNQPQHF. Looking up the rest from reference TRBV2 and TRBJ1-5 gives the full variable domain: EPEVTQTPSHQVTQMGQEVILRCVPISNHLYFYWYRQILGQKVEFLVSFYNNEISEKSEIFDDQFSVERPDGSNFTLKIRSTKLEDSAMYFCASSTNHGTAFYSNQPQHFGDGTRLSIL.